This T cell receptor (beta chain) was recovered during a study of T cell responses to AZD1222 COVID-19 vaccine. Assay used: immunoSEQ multiplex PCR; TCRdb lists only in-frame clones, some missing. Of some 180,000 clones listed, roughly 92% are singletons. Germline CDR1 and CDR2: SGHDN and FVKESK. Germline trimming cut 2 bases from V and 5 bases from J; bases unmatched to any gene: 4. This CDR3 is built from 14 residues. Note on this clone: Its antigen is currently unknown.

Study-level findings and limits: Only after the peak T cell response were repertoires sampled. Once two AZD1222 doses were given, Spike-specific TCR breadth and depth went up. Baseline serostatus was positive in only a handful of AZD1222 recipients.

The chain has TRBV14 and TRBJ2-5; 8 bases agree with TRBD2. The clonotype originates from an adult in good health. This sample comprised peripheral blood, obtained on day 0 of AZD1222 vaccination. CDR3 protein: CASSQWAGGETQYF. CDR3 nucleotide sequence: TGTGCCAGCAGCCAATGGGCGGGAGGTGAGACCCAGTACTTC.